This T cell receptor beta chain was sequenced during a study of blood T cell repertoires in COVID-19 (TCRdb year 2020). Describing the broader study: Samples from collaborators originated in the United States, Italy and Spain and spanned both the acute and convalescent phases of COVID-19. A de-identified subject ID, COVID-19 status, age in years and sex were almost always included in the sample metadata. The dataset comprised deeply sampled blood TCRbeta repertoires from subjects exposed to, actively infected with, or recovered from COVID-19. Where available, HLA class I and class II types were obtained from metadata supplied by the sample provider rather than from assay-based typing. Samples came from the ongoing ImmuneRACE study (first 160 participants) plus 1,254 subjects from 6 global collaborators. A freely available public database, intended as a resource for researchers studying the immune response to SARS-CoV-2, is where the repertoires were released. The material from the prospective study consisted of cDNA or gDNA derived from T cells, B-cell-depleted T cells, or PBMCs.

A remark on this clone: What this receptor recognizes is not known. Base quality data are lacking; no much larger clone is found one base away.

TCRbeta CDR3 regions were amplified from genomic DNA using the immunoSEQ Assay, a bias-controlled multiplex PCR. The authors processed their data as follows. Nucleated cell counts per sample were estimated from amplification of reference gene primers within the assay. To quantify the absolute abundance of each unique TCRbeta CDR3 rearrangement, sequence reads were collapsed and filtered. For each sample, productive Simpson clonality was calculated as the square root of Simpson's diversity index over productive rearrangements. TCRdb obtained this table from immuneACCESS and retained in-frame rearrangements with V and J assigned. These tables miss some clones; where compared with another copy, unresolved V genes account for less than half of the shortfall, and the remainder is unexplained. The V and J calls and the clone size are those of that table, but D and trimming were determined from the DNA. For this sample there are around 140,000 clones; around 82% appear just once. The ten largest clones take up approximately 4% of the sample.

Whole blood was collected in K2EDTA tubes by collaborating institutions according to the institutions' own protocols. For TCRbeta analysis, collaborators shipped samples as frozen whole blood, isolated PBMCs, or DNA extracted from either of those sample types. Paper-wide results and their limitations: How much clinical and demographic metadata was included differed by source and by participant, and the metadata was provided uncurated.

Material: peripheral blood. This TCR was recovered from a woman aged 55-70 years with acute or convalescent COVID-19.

For the CDR3, the sequence is CASSHGPAGGYYEQYF. The DNA is TGTGCCAGCAGCCATGGGCCAGCGGGAGGTTACTACGAGCAGTACTTC. This receptor chain uses TRBV7-3 and TRBJ2-7, and 9 junctional nucleotides match TRBD2. At the junction V is shortened by 5 bases and J by 3 bases; bases outside the gene matches: 11. CDR1 SGHTA and CDR2 FQGTGA were looked up in the germline V gene. The CDR3 has 16 amino acids, counting the end cysteine and phenylalanine. Only the CDR3 DNA stays, 48 bases, in frame from base 1.